This TCR beta chain comes out of a study of cytomegalovirus exposure and HLA in healthy donors. The study, taken as a whole, reports: A later analysis linked some 17,000 TCR beta sequences to HLA alleles at 0.05 false discovery rate.

The PCR employed 60 Vbeta primers together with 13 Jbeta primers. Assay used: immunoSEQ multiplex PCR; TCRdb lists only in-frame clones, some missing. Of 120,000 to 150,000 clones listed, about 80% are singletons. This CDR3 is 15 amino acids long. V lost 0 bases and J 3 bases, leaving 10 bases between the germline ends. CDR1 and CDR2 from the germline V gene are LNHNV and YYDKDF (reference sequence). About this clone: As yet, its antigen is unknown.

The sequenced sample was PBMCs. This receptor was obtained from a man aged 35 to 55 in good health and CMV-seropositive. V usage is TRBV15 and J usage is TRBJ2-3, with D perhaps matching TRBD2 (6 bases). This CDR3 is CATSRDIGGTDTQYF. DNA for the CDR3: TGTGCCACCAGCAGAGATATCGGGGGAACAGATACGCAGTATTTT.